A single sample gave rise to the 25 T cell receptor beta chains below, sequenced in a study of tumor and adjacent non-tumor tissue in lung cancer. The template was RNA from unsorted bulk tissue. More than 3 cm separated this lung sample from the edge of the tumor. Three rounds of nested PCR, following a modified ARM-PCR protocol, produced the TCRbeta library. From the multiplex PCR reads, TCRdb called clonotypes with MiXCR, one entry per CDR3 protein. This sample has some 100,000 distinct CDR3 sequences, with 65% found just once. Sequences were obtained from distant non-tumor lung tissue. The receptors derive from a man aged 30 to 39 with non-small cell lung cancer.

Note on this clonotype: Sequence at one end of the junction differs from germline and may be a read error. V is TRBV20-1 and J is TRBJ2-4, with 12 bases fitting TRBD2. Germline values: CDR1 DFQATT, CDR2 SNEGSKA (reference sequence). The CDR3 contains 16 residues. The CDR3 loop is CSAREPSGRVTEIQYF. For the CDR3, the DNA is TGCAGCGCTAGAGAACCTAGCGGGAGGGTGACCGAGATTCAGTACTTC.

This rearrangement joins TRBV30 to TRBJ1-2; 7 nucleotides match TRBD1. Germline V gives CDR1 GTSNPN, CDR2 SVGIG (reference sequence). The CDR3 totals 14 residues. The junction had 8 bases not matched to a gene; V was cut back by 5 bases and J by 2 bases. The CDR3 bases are TGTGCCTGGGCGACGGCAGGGGGGAACTATGGCTACACCTTC. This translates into CAWATAGGNYGYTF.

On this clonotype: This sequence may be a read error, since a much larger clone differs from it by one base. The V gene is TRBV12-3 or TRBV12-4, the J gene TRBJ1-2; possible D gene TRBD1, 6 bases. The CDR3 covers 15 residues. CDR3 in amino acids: CTSSLSQGYGYGYTF. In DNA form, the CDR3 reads TGTACCAGCAGTTTGTCACAGGGTTACGGCTATGGCTACACCTTC.

The CDR3 region is CASSLASIDYEQYF. CDR3 nucleotide sequence: TGTGCCAGCAGCTTAGCCTCGATTGACTATGAGCAGTACTTC. The chain joins TRBV11-1 to TRBJ2-7, with D possibly being TRBD2 (5 bases). In germline, CDR1 is SGHAT, CDR2 FQDESV (reference sequence). CDR3 length: 14 amino acids. Trimming shortened V by 0 bases and J by 7 bases, and 13 bases separated the two germline ends.

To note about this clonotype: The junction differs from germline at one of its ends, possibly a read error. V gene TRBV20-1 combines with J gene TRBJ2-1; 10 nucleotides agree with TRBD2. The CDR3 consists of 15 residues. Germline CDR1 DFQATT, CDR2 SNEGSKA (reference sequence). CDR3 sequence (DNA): TGCAGTGCCCTGACCGGGACTAGCGTTCCCCATGAGCAGATTTTC. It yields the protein CSALTGTSVPHEQIF.

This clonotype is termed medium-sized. The CDR3 nucleotides read TGTGCCAGCAGCTTAGCTCAGTACACTGAAGCTTTCTTT. It is translated as CASSLAQYTEAFF. The chain links TRBV11-2 to TRBJ1-1; no definite D call. The V and J ends lost 1 base and 3 bases respectively, with 6 bases between them. The germline V gene has CDR1 SGHAT and CDR2 FQNNGV. This CDR3 is built from 13 residues.

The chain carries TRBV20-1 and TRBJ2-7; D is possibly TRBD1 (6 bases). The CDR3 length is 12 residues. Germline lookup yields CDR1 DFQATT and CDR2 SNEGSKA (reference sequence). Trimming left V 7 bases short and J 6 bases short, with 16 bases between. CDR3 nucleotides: TGCAGTGTTAGGACAGAGGGCTTCGAGCAGTACTTC. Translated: CSVRTEGFEQYF.

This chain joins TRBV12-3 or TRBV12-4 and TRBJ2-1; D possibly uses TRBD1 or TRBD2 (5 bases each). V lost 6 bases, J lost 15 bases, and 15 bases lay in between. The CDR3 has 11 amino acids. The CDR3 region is CASSYRDLRFF. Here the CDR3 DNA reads TGTGCCAGCAGCTACCGGGACCTCAGGTTCTTC.

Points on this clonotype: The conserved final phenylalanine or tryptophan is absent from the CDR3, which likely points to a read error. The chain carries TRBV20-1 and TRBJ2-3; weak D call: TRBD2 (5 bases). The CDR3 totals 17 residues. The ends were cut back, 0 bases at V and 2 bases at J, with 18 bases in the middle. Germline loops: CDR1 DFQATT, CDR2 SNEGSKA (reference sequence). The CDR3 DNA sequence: TGCAGTGCTAGAGATCTCGAACTAGTGCTTCTCACAGATACGCAGTATTTA. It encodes CSARDLELVLLTDTQYL.

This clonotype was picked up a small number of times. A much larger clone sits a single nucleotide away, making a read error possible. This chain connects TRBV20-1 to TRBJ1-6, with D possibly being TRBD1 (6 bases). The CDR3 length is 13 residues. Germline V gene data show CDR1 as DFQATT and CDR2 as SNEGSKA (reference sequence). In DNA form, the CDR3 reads TGCAGTGCTACAGGGGATTTGAATTCACCCCTCCTCTTT. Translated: CSATGDLNSPLLF.

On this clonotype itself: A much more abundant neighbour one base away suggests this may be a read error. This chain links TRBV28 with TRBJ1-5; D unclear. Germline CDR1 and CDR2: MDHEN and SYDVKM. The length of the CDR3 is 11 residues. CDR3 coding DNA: TGTGCCAGCAGTCGGGTCTTGCCCCAGCTTTTT. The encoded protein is CASSRVLPQLF.

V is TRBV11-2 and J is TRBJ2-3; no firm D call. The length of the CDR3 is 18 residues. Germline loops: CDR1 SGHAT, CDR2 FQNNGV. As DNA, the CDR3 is TGTGTCAATAGCTTAGGACCGCCTAGAGGTGGGGTTACAGATACGCAGTATTTT. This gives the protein CVNSLGPPRGGVTDTQYF.

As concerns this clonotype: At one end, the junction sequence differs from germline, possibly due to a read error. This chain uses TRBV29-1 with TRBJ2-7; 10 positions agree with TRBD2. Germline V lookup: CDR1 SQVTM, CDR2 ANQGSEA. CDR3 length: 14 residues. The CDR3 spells CSVDGLAGDNEQFF. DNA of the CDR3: TGCAGCGTTGATGGGCTAGCGGGGGACAACGAGCAATTTTTC.

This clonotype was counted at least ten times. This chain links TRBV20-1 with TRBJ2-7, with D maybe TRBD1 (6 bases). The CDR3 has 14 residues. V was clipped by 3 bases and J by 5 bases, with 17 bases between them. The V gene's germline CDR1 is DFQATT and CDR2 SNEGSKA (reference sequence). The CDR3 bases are TGCAGTGCTAGCCTCAGGGGATCGGTGGACGAGCAGTACTTC. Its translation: CSASLRGSVDEQYF.

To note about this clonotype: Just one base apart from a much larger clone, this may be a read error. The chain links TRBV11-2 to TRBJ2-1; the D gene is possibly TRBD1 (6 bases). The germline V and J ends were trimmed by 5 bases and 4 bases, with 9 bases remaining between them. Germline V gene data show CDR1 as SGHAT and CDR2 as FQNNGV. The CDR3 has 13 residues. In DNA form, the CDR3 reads TGTGCCAGCAGCCCGGGACATTACAATGAGCAGTTCTTC. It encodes CASSPGHYNEQFF. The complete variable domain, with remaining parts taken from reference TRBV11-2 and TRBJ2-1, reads EAGVAQSPRYKIIEKRQSVAFWCNPISGHATLYWYQQILGQGPKLLIQFQNNGVVDDSQLPKDRFSAERLKGVDSTLKIQPAKLEDSAVYLCASSPGHYNEQFFGPGTRLTVL.

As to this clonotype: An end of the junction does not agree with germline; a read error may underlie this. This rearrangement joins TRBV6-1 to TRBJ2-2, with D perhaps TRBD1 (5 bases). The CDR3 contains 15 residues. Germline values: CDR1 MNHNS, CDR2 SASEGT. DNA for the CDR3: TGTGCCAGAAGTGAAACCCAGGGATACACCGAGGAGCTGTTTTTT. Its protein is CARSETQGYTEELFF.

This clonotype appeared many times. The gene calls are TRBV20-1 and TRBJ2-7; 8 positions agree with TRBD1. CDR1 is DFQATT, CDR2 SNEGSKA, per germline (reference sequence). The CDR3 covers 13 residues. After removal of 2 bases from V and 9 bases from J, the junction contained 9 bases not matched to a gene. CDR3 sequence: CSARSGQAPGQYF. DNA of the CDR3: TGCAGTGCTAGATCGGGACAGGCCCCTGGGCAGTACTTC.

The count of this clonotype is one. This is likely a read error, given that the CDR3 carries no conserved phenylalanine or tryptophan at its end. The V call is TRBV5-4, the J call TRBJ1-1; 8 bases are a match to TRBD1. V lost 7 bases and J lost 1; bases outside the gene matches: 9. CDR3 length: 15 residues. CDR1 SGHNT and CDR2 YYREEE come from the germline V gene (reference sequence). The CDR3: CASSRRGRENTEAFL. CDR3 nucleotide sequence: TGTGCCAGCTCCCGCAGGGGGCGTGAGAACACTGAAGCTTTCTTA.

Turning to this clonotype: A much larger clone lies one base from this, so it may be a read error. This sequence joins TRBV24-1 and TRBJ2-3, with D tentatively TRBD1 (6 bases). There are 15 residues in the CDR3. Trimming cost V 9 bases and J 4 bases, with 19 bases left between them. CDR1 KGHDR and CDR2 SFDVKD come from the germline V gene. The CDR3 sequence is CATCGAGVFADTQYF. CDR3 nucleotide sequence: TGTGCCACCTGTGGCGCAGGGGTTTTCGCAGATACGCAGTATTTT.

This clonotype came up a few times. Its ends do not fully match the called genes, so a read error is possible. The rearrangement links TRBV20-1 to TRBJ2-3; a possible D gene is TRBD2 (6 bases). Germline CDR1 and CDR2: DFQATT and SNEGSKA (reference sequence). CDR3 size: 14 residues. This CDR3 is CSAPRIGSTDTQYF. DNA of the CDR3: TGCAGTGCGCCGAGGATCGGGAGCACAGATACGCAGTATTTC.

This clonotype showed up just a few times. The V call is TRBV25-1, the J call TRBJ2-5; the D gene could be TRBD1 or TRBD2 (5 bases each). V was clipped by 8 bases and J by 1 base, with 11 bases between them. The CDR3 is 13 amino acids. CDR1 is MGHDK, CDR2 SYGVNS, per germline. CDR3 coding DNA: TGTGCCAGCCAAAGGGACGGCCAAGAGACCCAGTACTTC. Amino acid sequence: CASQRDGQETQYF.

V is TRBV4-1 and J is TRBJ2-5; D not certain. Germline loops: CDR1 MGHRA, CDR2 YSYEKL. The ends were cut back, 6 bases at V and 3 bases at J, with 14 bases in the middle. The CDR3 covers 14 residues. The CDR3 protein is CASSPGEAEETQYF. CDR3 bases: TGCGCCAGCAGTCCAGGAGAGGCGGAAGAGACCCAGTACTTC.

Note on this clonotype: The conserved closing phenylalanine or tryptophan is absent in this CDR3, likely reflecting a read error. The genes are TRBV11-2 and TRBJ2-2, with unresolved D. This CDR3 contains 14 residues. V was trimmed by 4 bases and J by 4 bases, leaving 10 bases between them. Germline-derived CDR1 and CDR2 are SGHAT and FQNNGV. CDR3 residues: CASSSLTGTGELFS. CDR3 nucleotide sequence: TGTGCCAGCAGCTCCCTAACTGGCACCGGGGAGCTGTTTTCT.

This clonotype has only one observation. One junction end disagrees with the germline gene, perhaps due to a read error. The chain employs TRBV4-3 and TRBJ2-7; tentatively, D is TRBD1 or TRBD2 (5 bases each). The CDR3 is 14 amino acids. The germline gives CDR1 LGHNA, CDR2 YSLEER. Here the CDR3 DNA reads TGCGCCAGCAGCCGAGGGGTCACGACCTACAAGCAGTACTTC. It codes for CASSRGVTTYKQYF.

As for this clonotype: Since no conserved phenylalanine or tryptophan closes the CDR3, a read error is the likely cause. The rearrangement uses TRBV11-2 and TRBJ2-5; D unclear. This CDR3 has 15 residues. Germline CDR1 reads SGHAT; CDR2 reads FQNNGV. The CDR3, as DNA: TGTGCCAGCAGCTCCCCCGGCACACCACAAGAGATCCAGTACTTA. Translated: CASSSPGTPQEIQYL.